This entry is about one T cell receptor (beta chain). Its specificity is unknown. The record originates from a study of vaccination effects on CD4 cells after COVID-19. Study summary: Participants received two doses of either the BNT162b2 or mRNA-1273 vaccine. A few million PBMC were placed in each well, which was supplemented with approximately 9.7 IU/ml IL-2 and approximately 10 ug/ml peptides.

Sequencing was performed with immunoSEQ multiplex PCR; in TCRdb, only in-frame clones are kept and a portion is missing. This table holds under 40,000 clones, 82% found once. An approximately ten-day culture period preceded the isolation of CD4+ T cells. The specimen was CD4+ T cells from PBMCs cultured without peptide, collected before COVID-19 vaccination. This receptor was taken from a human donor who received a COVID-19 vaccine.

CDR3 amino acids: CASSADYSGNTIYF. In nucleotides, the CDR3 is TGTGCCAGCAGCGCGGACTACTCTGGAAACACCATATATTTT. The chain links TRBV9 to TRBJ1-3, with D unresolved. Germline lookup yields CDR1 SGDLS and CDR2 YYNGEE. The CDR3 runs to 14 residues. V lost 3 bases and J lost 0, with 7 bases in between. Full variable domain (remainder filled in from reference TRBV9 and TRBJ1-3): DSGVTQTPKHLITATGQRVTLRCSPRSGDLSVYWYQQSLDQGLQFLIQYYNGEERAKGNILERFSAQQFPDLHSELNLSSLELGDSALYFCASSADYSGNTIYFGEGSWLTVV.